This T cell receptor (beta chain) was identified in a study of shared clonotypes between healthy human individuals. The sample holds one count of this clone. The ends were cut back, 6 bases at V and 2 bases at J, with 8 bases in the middle. Germline assignment: CDR1 ENHRY and CDR2 SYGVKD. The CDR3 is made up of 12 amino acids. Using immunoSEQ multiplex PCR, the repertoire was profiled, and TCRdb retains in-frame clones only, with some absent. Altogether about 960,000 clones are present, around three quarters being singletons, with the ten largest covering around 1.5%. The sequencing input was memory CD4+ T cells sorted from blood. The subset here: CD45RA-negative fraction. The rearrangement links TRBV10-3 to TRBJ2-7; a possible D gene is TRBD1 (6 bases). This receptor was obtained from a young man in good health. Here the CDR3 reads CAISRQAYEQYF. CDR3 coding DNA: TGTGCCATCAGCAGACAGGCCTACGAGCAGTACTTC.